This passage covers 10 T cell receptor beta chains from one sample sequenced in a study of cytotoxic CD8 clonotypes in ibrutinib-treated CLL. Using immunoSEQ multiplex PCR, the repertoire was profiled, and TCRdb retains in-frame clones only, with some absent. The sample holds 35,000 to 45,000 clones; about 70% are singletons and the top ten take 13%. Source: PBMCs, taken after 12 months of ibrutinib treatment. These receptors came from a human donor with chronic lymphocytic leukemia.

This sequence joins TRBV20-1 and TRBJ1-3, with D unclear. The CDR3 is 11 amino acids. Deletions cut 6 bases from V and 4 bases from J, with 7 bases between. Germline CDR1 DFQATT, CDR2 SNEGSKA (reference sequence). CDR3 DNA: TGCAGTGCCGAGACCGGAAACACCATATATTTT. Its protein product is CSAETGNTIYF.

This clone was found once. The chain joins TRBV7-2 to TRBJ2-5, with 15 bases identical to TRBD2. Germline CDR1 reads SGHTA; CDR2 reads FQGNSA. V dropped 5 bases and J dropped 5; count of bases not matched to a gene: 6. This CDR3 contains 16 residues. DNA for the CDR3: TGTGCCAGCAGCCCCGGACTAGCGGGAGGGCATGAGACCCAGTACTTC. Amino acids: CASSPGLAGGHETQYF.

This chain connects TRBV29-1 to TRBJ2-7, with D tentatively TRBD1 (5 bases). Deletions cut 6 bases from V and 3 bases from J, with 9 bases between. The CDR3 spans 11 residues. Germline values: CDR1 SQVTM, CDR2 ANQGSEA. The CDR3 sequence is CSVGDSYEQYF. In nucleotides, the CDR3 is TGCAGCGTGGGTGACAGCTACGAGCAGTACTTC.

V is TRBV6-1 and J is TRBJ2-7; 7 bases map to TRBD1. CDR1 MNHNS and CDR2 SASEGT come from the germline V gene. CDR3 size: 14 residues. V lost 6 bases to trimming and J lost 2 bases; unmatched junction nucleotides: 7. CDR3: CASSNRDSTYEQYF. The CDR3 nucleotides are TGTGCCAGCAGCAATCGGGACAGCACCTACGAGCAGTACTTC.

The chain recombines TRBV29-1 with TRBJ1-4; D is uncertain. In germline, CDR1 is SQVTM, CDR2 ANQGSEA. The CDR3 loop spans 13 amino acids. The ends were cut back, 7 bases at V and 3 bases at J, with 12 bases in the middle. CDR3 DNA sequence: TGCAGCGCGAGGAGCACGGCTAATGAAAAACTGTTTTTT. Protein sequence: CSARSTANEKLFF. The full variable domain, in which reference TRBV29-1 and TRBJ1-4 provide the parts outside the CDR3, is SAVISQKPSRDICQRGTSLTIQCQVDSQVTMMFWYRQQPGQSLTLIATANQGSEATYESGFVIDKFPISRPNLTFSTLTVSNMSPEDSSIYLCSARSTANEKLFFGSGTQLSVL.

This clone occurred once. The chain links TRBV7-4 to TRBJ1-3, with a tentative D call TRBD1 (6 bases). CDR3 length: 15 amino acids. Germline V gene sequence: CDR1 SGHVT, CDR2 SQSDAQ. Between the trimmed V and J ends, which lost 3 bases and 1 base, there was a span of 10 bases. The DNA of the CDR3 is TGTGCCAGCAGCTTCTACAGGGTTTCTGGAAACACCATATATTTT. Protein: CASSFYRVSGNTIYF.

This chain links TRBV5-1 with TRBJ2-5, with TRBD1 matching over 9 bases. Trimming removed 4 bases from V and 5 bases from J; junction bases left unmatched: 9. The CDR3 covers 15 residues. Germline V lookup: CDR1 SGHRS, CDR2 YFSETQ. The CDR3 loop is CASSIIGDRVETQYF. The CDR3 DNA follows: TGCGCCAGCAGCATAATTGGGGACAGGGTGGAGACCCAGTACTTC.

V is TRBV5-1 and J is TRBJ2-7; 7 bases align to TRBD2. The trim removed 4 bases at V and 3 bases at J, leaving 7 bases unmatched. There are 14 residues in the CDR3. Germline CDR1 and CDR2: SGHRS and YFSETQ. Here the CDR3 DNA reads TGCGCCAGCAGCAGCGGGGCTGCGGGCTACGAGCAGTACTTC. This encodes CASSSGAAGYEQYF.

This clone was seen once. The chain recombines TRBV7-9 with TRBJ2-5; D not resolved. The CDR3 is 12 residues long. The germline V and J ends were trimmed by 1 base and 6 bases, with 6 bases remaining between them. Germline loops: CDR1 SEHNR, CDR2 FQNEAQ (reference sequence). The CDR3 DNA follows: TGTGCCAGCAGCTTAGGGACGAAGACCCAGTACTTC. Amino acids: CASSLGTKTQYF.

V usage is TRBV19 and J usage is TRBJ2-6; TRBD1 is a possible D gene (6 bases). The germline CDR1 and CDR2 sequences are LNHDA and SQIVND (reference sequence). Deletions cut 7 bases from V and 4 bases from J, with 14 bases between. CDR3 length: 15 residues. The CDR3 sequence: CASTHRVAGANVLTF. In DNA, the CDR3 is TGTGCCAGTACCCACAGGGTTGCCGGGGCCAACGTCCTGACTTTC.